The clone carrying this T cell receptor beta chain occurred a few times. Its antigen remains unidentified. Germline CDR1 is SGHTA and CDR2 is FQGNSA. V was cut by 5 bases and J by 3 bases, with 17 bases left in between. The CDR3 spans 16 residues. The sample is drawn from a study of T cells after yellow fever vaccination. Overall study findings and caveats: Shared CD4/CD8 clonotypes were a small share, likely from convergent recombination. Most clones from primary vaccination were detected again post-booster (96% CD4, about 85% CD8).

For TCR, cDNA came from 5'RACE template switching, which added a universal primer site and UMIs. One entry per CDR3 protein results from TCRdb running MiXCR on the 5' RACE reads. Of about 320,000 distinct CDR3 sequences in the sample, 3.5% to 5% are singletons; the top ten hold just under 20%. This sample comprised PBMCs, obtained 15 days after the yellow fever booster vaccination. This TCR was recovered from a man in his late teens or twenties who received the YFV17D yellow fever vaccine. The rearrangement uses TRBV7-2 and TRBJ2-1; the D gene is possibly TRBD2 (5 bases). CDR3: CASSSQIPGSYNEQFF. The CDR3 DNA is TGTGCCAGCAGCAGCCAAATCCCGGGGAGCTACAATGAGCAGTTCTTC. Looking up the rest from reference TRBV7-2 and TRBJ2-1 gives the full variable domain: GAGVSQSPSNKVTEKGKDVELRCDPISGHTALYWYRQSLGQGLEFLIYFQGNSAPDKSGLPSDRFSAERTGGSVSTLTIQRTQQEDSAVYLCASSSQIPGSYNEQFFGPGTRLTVL.